A single TCR beta chain is shown here with its context. Its antigen has not been determined. No base qualities exist here, and no much larger clone lies one base off it. The sample belongs to a study of blood T cell repertoires in COVID-19 (dated by TCRdb to 2020 to 2022). About the full investigation: Recovered participants in ImmuneRACE Cohort 3 were defined by two consecutive negative NP/OP PCR tests, clearance by a healthcare professional, or resolution of symptoms. Subjects who had been exposed to COVID-19, were actively infected with it, or had recovered from it provided the deeply sampled blood TCRbeta repertoires that made up the dataset. Collaborator samples came from the United States, Italy and Spain and covered acute and convalescent phases of COVID-19. The repertoires were released in a freely available public database meant as a resource for research on the immune response to SARS-CoV-2. Where available, HLA class I and class II types were obtained from metadata supplied by the sample provider rather than from assay-based typing. The prospective study material was composed of cDNA or gDNA derived from T cells, B-cell-depleted T cells, or PBMCs. The samples were drawn from two sources: the first 160 participants of the ongoing ImmuneRACE study, and over 950 subjects contributed by 6 global collaborators. Sample metadata almost always included a de-identified subject ID, COVID-19 status, age in years and sex.

Sequences SGHVS (CDR1) and FQNEAQ (CDR2) are obtained from the germline V gene. V loses 5 bases at its end and J loses 5 bases; junction bases beyond the gene matches: 6. Inclusive of the bounding cysteine and phenylalanine, the CDR3 is 14 residues long. Only the CDR3 portion is preserved as DNA: 42 bases, with reading frame beginning at the first base. TCRbeta CDR3 regions were amplified from genomic DNA using the immunoSEQ Assay, a bias-controlled multiplex PCR. Per the authors' processing: Within the assay, amplification of reference gene primers was used to estimate how many nucleated cells each sample contained. To quantify the absolute abundance of each unique TCRbeta CDR3 rearrangement, sequence reads were collapsed and filtered. For each sample, productive Simpson clonality was calculated as the square root of Simpson's diversity index across productive rearrangements. Sourced from immuneACCESS, this table was stored by TCRdb with only in-frame sequences that have V and J called. A share of the clones is absent; for the studies checked, an unresolved V gene accounts for under half, and the remainder has no known explanation. V and J calls plus clone size are reproduced from that table; the DNA served to infer D and trimming. The sample table records about 170,000 clones; 79% of these occur just once. Under 20% of the sample belongs to the ten largest clones.

Points the paper makes about the study in general: The amount of clinical and demographic metadata varied by source and participant and was provided uncurated.

Enrolling through a virtual design, the prospective study's participants ranged in age from roughly 18 to 95 years and lived across roughly 24 United States geographic areas. To assign participants to cohorts, the prospective study relied on clinical history that participants themselves reported in a screening survey and a study questionnaire. Mobile phlebotomists in the prospective study collected whole blood, serum and a nasopharyngeal or oropharyngeal swab from every participant. Additional blood draws and questionnaires over an approximately two-month period could optionally be provided by prospective study participants. Prospective study blood samples were shipped either frozen or at room temperature before DNA extraction.

The receptor was isolated from a woman aged 70-85 years in a cohort exposed to, infected with or recovered from COVID-19 (not recorded which). Sequences were obtained from PBMCs or T cells enriched from blood (not recorded which). The sequence links TRBV7-8 to TRBJ1-2; TRBD1 fits 9 bases in the junction. The DNA reads as follows: TGTGCCAGCAGCCGGCGGGACAGGGTTTATGGCTACACCTTC. Its protein product is CASSRRDRVYGYTF.